The 30 T cell receptor beta chains presented below share a single source sample, sequenced in a study of cytomegalovirus exposure and HLA in healthy donors. The PCR had 60 Vbeta and 13 Jbeta primers. Sequencing used immunoSEQ multiplex PCR; TCRdb keeps in-frame clones, though not all of them. The sample has some 190,000 clones, roughly three quarters seen once; the top ten hold around 2.3%. The sample consisted of PBMCs. The receptor source for this set is a woman younger than 45 in good health and CMV-seropositive.

The J gene is TRBJ2-7, the V gene TRBV7-9; tentatively, D is TRBD2 (5 bases). The length of the CDR3 is 15 residues. Per the germline V gene, CDR1 is SEHNR and CDR2 is FQNEAQ (reference sequence). V lost 5 bases and J 3 bases, leaving 17 bases between the germline ends. The CDR3: CASSPRAGRFYEQYF. In DNA form, the CDR3 reads TGTGCCAGCAGCCCTCGGGCGGGCAGGTTCTACGAGCAGTACTTC.

V and J are TRBV4-3 and TRBJ2-1; perhaps TRBD2 as D (6 bases). There are 14 residues in the CDR3. Germline V CDR1 and CDR2: LGHNA, YSLEER. V was cut by 0 bases and J by 6 bases, with 9 bases left in between. In DNA form, the CDR3 reads TGCGCCAGCAGCCAAGAAGGGCGGGGCAATGAGCAGTTCTTC. Its translation is CASSQEGRGNEQFF.

This clone was counted a few times. This chain connects TRBV7-6 to TRBJ1-2, with 11 bases aligning to TRBD1. Per germline, CDR1 SGHVS and CDR2 FNYEAQ. The CDR3 loop spans 16 amino acids. V lost 4 bases and J lost 7; bases outside the gene matches: 11. CDR3 in amino acids: CASSSTSGQGAGGYTF. CDR3 sequence (DNA): TGTGCCAGCAGCTCCACATCAGGACAGGGGGCCGGTGGCTACACCTTC.

The chain links TRBV28 to TRBJ2-3; TRBD1 matches at 7 bases. The ends lost 10 bases at V and 6 bases at J; junction bases unmatched: 7. Germline CDR1 is MDHEN and CDR2 is SYDVKM. The CDR3 has 12 residues. CDR3 sequence: CATTTGRDTQYF. CDR3 bases: TGTGCCACCACGACAGGGCGGGATACGCAGTATTTT.

V usage is TRBV6-5 and J usage is TRBJ2-7; D is unresolved. Germline CDR1 and CDR2: MNHEY and SVGAGI. V was trimmed by 6 bases and J by 2 bases, leaving 14 bases between them. CDR3 length equals 14 residues. CDR3 amino acids: CASSLSGNPYEQYF. As DNA, the CDR3 is TGTGCCAGCAGCCTTTCGGGTAACCCCTACGAGCAGTACTTC.

CDR3 in amino acids: CAWSVTWRYNEKLFF. For the CDR3, the DNA is TGTGCCTGGAGTGTAACATGGAGATATAATGAAAAACTGTTTTTT. This rearrangement joins TRBV30 to TRBJ1-4; no firm D call. With 0 bases removed from V and 4 bases from J, the gap between germline ends came to 12 bases. The CDR3 totals 15 residues. The germline V gene has CDR1 GTSNPN and CDR2 SVGIG (reference sequence).

The V call is TRBV7-2, the J call TRBJ2-5, with 7 bases that match TRBD2. CDR3 length: 13 amino acids. The junction had 2 bases not matched to a gene; V was cut back by 5 bases and J by 2 bases. The V gene's germline CDR1 is SGHTA and CDR2 FQGNSA. Here the CDR3 DNA reads TGTGCCAGCAGCGTCGGGGGGCAAGAGACCCAGTACTTC. It codes for CASSVGGQETQYF.

The chain combines TRBV5-1 with TRBJ1-5, with D unresolved. CDR1 and CDR2 (germline): SGHRS, YFSETQ. The length of the CDR3 is 15 residues. Deletions cut 4 bases from V and 3 bases from J, with 14 bases between. CDR3 region: CASSQDAGFNQPQHF. For the CDR3, the DNA is TGCGCCAGCAGCCAAGACGCGGGATTCAATCAGCCCCAGCATTTT. Supplemented by reference TRBV5-1 and TRBJ1-5, the full variable domain reads KAGVTQTPRYLIKTRGQQVTLSCSPISGHRSVSWYQQTPGQGLQFLFEYFSETQRNKGNFPGRFSGRQFSNSRSEMNVSTLELGDSALYLCASSQDAGFNQPQHFGDGTRLSIL.

V and J are TRBV4-1 and TRBJ2-7; D uncertain. V was trimmed by 5 bases and J by 3 bases, leaving 14 bases between them. The CDR3 sequence is 14 residues long. Germline V gene data show CDR1 as MGHRA and CDR2 as YSYEKL. The CDR3 DNA reads as TGCGCCAGCAGCACGCAGCGCTTTGACTACGAGCAGTACTTC. Encoded protein: CASSTQRFDYEQYF.

This chain joins TRBV11-2 and TRBJ2-1, with 7 bases fitting TRBD2. Germline values: CDR1 SGHAT, CDR2 FQNNGV. CDR3 length equals 17 residues. The J segment lost 0 bases and the V segment lost 0 bases, leaving 5 bases of the junction unmatched. CDR3: CASSLEPSGFSYNEQFF. The CDR3 DNA is TGTGCCAGCAGCTTAGAACCTAGCGGTTTCTCCTACAATGAGCAGTTCTTC.

The rearrangement uses TRBV7-2 and TRBJ2-7, with TRBD2 matching over 14 bases. From germline, CDR1 is SGHTA and CDR2 FQGNSA. J gave up 5 bases and V 4 bases, and 10 bases lay outside the gene matches. The CDR3 runs 17 residues. The CDR3 loop is CASSSRLAGGPRNEQYF. The CDR3 coding sequence is TGTGCCAGCAGCTCTCGACTAGCGGGGGGGCCGAGGAACGAGCAGTACTTC. The whole variable domain, filled in from reference TRBV7-2 and TRBJ2-7, reads GAGVSQSPSNKVTEKGKDVELRCDPISGHTALYWYRQSLGQGLEFLIYFQGNSAPDKSGLPSDRFSAERTGGSVSTLTIQRTQQEDSAVYLCASSSRLAGGPRNEQYFGPGTRLTVT.

The V gene is TRBV2, the J gene TRBJ2-7; a weak D match, TRBD1 (6 bases). Germline V gene data show CDR1 as SNHLY and CDR2 as FYNNEI. The CDR3 length is 12 residues. The V and J ends lost 7 bases and 2 bases respectively, with 9 bases between them. In DNA form, the CDR3 reads TGTGCCAGCATTAAGGGGGCCTACGAGCAGTACTTC. Translating gives CASIKGAYEQYF.

The sample holds a few counts of this clone. The chain combines TRBV27 with TRBJ2-1; 14 positions agree with TRBD2. Trimming took 5 bases from V and 8 from J; bases not matched to a gene: 8. Germline CDR1 and CDR2: MNHEY and SMNVEV (reference sequence). This CDR3 has 16 amino acids. The CDR3, as DNA: TGTGCCAGCAGTCCCTTCGGACTAGCGGGGGGCCATGAGCAGTTCTTC. Its protein product is CASSPFGLAGGHEQFF.

The rearrangement uses TRBV6-5 and TRBJ2-1, with TRBD2 identical over 7 bases. Trimming at V came to 0 bases and at J to 7 bases, leaving 6 bases not matched to a gene. The CDR3 sequence is 15 residues long. CDR1 and CDR2 (germline): MNHEY, SVGAGI. The CDR3 here is CASSYSGLAENEQFF. The CDR3 nucleotides read TGTGCCAGCAGTTACTCGGGGCTAGCGGAAAATGAGCAGTTCTTC.

This chain joins TRBV27 and TRBJ1-5; a weak D match, TRBD1 (6 bases). The CDR3 has 14 amino acids. The germline V gene encodes CDR1 MNHEY and CDR2 SMNVEV (reference sequence). V lost 6 bases to trimming and J lost 6 bases, with 15 bases between them. CDR3 DNA sequence: TGTGCCAGCAGCCTTGGCAGGGGAATTCAGCCCCAGCATTTT. Translating it yields CASSLGRGIQPQHF.

This clone showed up just once. DNA for the CDR3: TGTGCCAGCGGAAGGGCGGGAGGGGAAACAGATACGCAGTATTTT. This codes for CASGRAGGETDTQYF. This rearrangement joins TRBV2 to TRBJ2-3, with 9 bases that match TRBD2. The germline V gene encodes CDR1 SNHLY and CDR2 FYNNEI. Unmatched junction bases numbered 9, after V lost 8 bases and J lost 3 bases. CDR3 length equals 15 residues.

The rearrangement links TRBV28 to TRBJ2-7; TRBD1 matches at 8 bases. The germline V gene has CDR1 MDHEN and CDR2 SYDVKM. The CDR3 extends over 16 amino acids. V lost 2 bases, J lost 0 bases, and 6 bases stayed unmatched. The CDR3 reads CASSLSWTGSSYEQYF. The CDR3 coding sequence is TGTGCCAGCAGTTTAAGTTGGACAGGGAGCTCCTACGAGCAGTACTTC.

V usage is TRBV28 and J usage is TRBJ2-7, with unresolved D. The V end was cut by 2 bases, the J end by 3 bases, with 5 bases between. The CDR3 consists of 12 residues. In germline, CDR1 is MDHEN, CDR2 SYDVKM. The CDR3 sequence: CASSLPLYEQYF. The CDR3 nucleotides read TGTGCCAGCAGTTTACCCCTCTACGAGCAGTACTTC.

The rearrangement joins TRBV27 to TRBJ2-6; D gene unclear. Germline V CDR1 and CDR2: MNHEY, SMNVEV (reference sequence). This CDR3 has 14 amino acids. Trimming shortened V by 6 bases and J by 3 bases, and 9 bases separated the two germline ends. The CDR3 region has the DNA TGTGCCAGCAGCAACGGTCTTGGGGCCAACGTCCTGACTTTC. Amino acid sequence: CASSNGLGANVLTF.

J is TRBJ2-3 and V is TRBV7-3; D is unresolved. Germline values: CDR1 SGHTA, CDR2 FQGTGA. The CDR3 runs 13 residues. Trimming removed 5 bases at V and 0 bases at J, with 6 bases between. CDR3 region: CASSLSSTDTQYF. The CDR3 DNA reads as TGTGCCAGCAGCCTTTCTAGCACAGATACGCAGTATTTT.

This clone was counted between two and nine times. The gene calls are TRBV19 and TRBJ2-5; TRBD2 matches 10 bases. The CDR3 covers 14 residues. Unmatched junction bases numbered 4, after V lost 5 bases and J lost 4 bases. Germline lookup yields CDR1 LNHDA and CDR2 SQIVND (reference sequence). For the CDR3, the DNA is TGTGCCAGTAGTCCGGGACTAGCGAGAGAGACCCAGTACTTC. Residues: CASSPGLARETQYF.

This sequence joins TRBV6-5 and TRBJ2-1; unclear D gene. Trimming cost V 6 bases and J 5 bases, with 8 bases left between them. This CDR3 comprises 12 residues. CDR1 MNHEY and CDR2 SVGAGI come from the germline V gene. The CDR3 DNA is TGTGCCAGCAGCCCCGGAGACAATGAGCAGTTCTTC. This encodes CASSPGDNEQFF.

V and J are TRBV30 and TRBJ1-4, with 8 bases matching TRBD1. The CDR3 contains 16 residues. J lost 3 bases, V lost 1 base, and 7 bases had no gene match. CDR1 GTSNPN and CDR2 SVGIG come from the germline V gene (reference sequence). CDR3 sequence: CAWSARGRGANEKLFF. The CDR3 DNA reads TGTGCCTGGAGTGCCAGGGGGCGTGGGGCTAATGAAAAACTGTTTTTT.

The chain uses TRBV7-8 and TRBJ2-7; a possible D gene is TRBD1 (6 bases). In germline, CDR1 is SGHVS, CDR2 FQNEAQ. V lost 4 bases and J 1 base, leaving 11 bases between the germline ends. The CDR3 loop spans 14 amino acids. CDR3 nucleotides: TGTGCCAGCAGCTCGACAGGAAATTCCTACGAGCAGTACTTC. This encodes CASSSTGNSYEQYF.

The table lists this clone with a count of one. The chain combines TRBV30 with TRBJ2-3, with D perhaps matching TRBD1 (5 bases). The CDR3 consists of 15 residues. Germline-derived CDR1 and CDR2 are GTSNPN and SVGIG (reference sequence). With 1 base removed from V and 0 bases from J, the gap between germline ends came to 11 bases. DNA of the CDR3: TGTGCCTGGAGTGCTATCCAGGGAAGCACAGATACGCAGTATTTT. It encodes CAWSAIQGSTDTQYF.

This clone was counted between two and nine times. The chain employs TRBV28 and TRBJ2-2; the match to TRBD2 covers 9 bases. This CDR3 region has 16 residues. Germline CDR1 reads MDHEN; CDR2 reads SYDVKM. The junction had 8 bases not matched to a gene; V was cut back by 3 bases and J by 6 bases. Here the CDR3 DNA reads TGTGCCAGCAGTTTCGGCGGGGGGGCCAGCGCCGGGGAGCTGTTTTTT. It codes for CASSFGGGASAGELFF.

In this sample, this clone turned up a few times. The V and J genes are TRBV27 and TRBJ1-1; 10 nucleotides align to TRBD1. The CDR3 is 17 amino acids. CDR1 and CDR2 from the germline V gene are MNHEY and SMNVEV (reference sequence). Losses at the gene ends were 2 bases for V and 4 bases for J; bases not matched to a gene: 10. This chain's CDR3 is CASSLRGTGAPRTEAFF. The CDR3 coding sequence is TGTGCCAGCAGTTTACGCGGGACAGGGGCTCCGCGCACTGAAGCTTTCTTT.

The V gene is TRBV28, the J gene TRBJ2-7; 9 positions agree with TRBD2. This CDR3 is built from 15 residues. V lost 3 bases to trimming and J lost 2 bases; unmatched junction nucleotides: 5. Germline lookup yields CDR1 MDHEN and CDR2 SYDVKM. The CDR3 DNA reads as TGTGCCAGCAGTTTTACGGGACTAGCAACCTACGAGCAGTACTTC. Amino acid sequence: CASSFTGLATYEQYF.

The count of this clone is one. The chain employs TRBV4-3 and TRBJ2-3; D gene uncertain. The CDR3 has 15 residues. From germline, CDR1 is LGHNA and CDR2 YSLEER. The ends were cut back, 4 bases at V and 1 base at J, with 12 bases in the middle. The CDR3 here is CASSPGARGTDTQYF. The CDR3 DNA follows: TGCGCCAGCAGCCCTGGAGCCCGGGGCACAGATACGCAGTATTTT.

This chain links TRBV6-5 with TRBJ1-4, with TRBD1 as a possible D gene (6 bases). The CDR3 spans 15 residues. V lost 2 bases to trimming and J lost 2 bases, with 9 bases between them. The germline CDR1 and CDR2 sequences are MNHEY and SVGAGI. In DNA, the CDR3 is TGTGCCAGCAGTTACCTCGGACAGACTAATGAAAAACTGTTTTTT. Amino acids: CASSYLGQTNEKLFF.